These T cell receptor beta chains were read from a single sample in a study of blood T cell repertoires in COVID-19. Using immunoSEQ multiplex PCR, the repertoire was profiled, and TCRdb retains in-frame clones only, with some absent. The sample includes around 100,000 clones, approximately 86% of them seen just once. The sequencing sample was made of PBMCs or T cells enriched from blood (not recorded which). Every receptor here comes from a woman aged 50 to 65 who had recovered from COVID-19. CDR3s include the opening cysteine and the closing phenylalanine or tryptophan. The order of the fields is D gene, V gene, J gene, clone size, CDR3 protein, CDR3 DNA. D genes are given only for firm matches. Clone size appears in some rows only: once, few, many, or a class for an expanded clone.

TRBD2,TRBV7-9,TRBJ2-3,NA,CASSLTSGRSTDTQYF,TGTGCCAGCAGCCTAACTAGCGGGAGGAGCACAGATACGCAGTATTTT
NA,TRBV3-1/TRBV3-2,TRBJ2-5,NA,CASSPRGIQETQYF,TGTGCCAGCAGCCCAAGAGGGATCCAAGAGACCCAGTACTTC
NA,TRBV3-1/TRBV3-2,TRBJ2-2,NA,CASSQAVVGELFF,TGTGCCAGCAGCCAAGCGGTGGTCGGGGAGCTGTTTTTT
NA,TRBV5-1,TRBJ1-6,NA,CASSPTGDNSPLHF,TGCGCCAGCAGTCCGACAGGAGACAATTCACCCCTCCACTTT
NA,TRBV27,TRBJ2-2,NA,CASSLWGDANTGELFF,TGTGCCAGCAGTTTATGGGGGGACGCCAACACCGGGGAGCTGTTTTTT
TRBD2,TRBV27,TRBJ2-1,NA,CASSPSGTRLYNEQFF,TGTGCCAGCAGTCCAAGTGGGACTAGGCTTTACAATGAGCAGTTCTTC
NA,TRBV4-2,TRBJ2-5,NA,CASSQARSGETQYF,TGTGCCAGCAGCCAAGCGCGGAGCGGAGAGACCCAGTACTTC
NA,TRBV27,TRBJ2-7,NA,CASRAGLGNGRQYF,TGTGCCAGCAGAGCTGGGTTGGGTAATGGGCGACAGTACTTC
NA,TRBV28,TRBJ1-1,NA,CASLGQGAEAFF,TGTGCCAGTTTGGGGCAAGGAGCTGAAGCTTTCTTT
NA,TRBV7-9,TRBJ1-2,NA,CASSLVEGDGYTF,TGTGCCAGCAGCTTAGTTGAGGGCGATGGCTACACCTTC
NA,TRBV28,TRBJ1-1,NA,CASSLTSGTEAFF,TGTGCCAGCAGTTTAACGTCGGGCACTGAAGCTTTCTTT
NA,TRBV3-1/TRBV3-2,TRBJ1-1,NA,CASSQDPRRENTEAFF,TGTGCCAGCAGCCAAGACCCGAGGCGGGAGAACACTGAAGCTTTCTTT
NA,TRBV6-5,TRBJ2-1,NA,CASSQQGGNEQFF,TGTGCCAGCAGTCAGCAGGGTGGCAATGAGCAGTTCTTC
NA,TRBV5-6,TRBJ1-2,few,CASSFFDKSNYGYTF,TGTGCCAGCAGCTTTTTCGACAAATCCAACTATGGCTACACCTTC
NA,TRBV3-1/TRBV3-2,TRBJ2-3,NA,CASSLAGTSTDTQYF,TGTGCCAGCAGCCTCGCGGGGACTAGCACAGATACGCAGTATTTT
NA,TRBV19,TRBJ2-5,NA,CASSMRVQETQYF,TGTGCCAGTAGTATGAGGGTTCAAGAGACCCAGTACTTC
NA,TRBV9,TRBJ2-2,NA,CASTRFDGELFF,TGTGCCAGCACCAGGTTTGACGGGGAGCTGTTTTTT
TRBD2,TRBV10-3,TRBJ2-3,NA,CAISESPWTSGGSRDTQYF,TGTGCCATCAGTGAGTCCCCCTGGACTAGCGGGGGTTCGAGAGATACGCAGTATTTT
NA,TRBV7-3,TRBJ1-1,NA,CASSQDMNTEAFF,TGTGCCAGCAGCCAGGACATGAACACTGAAGCTTTCTTT
NA,TRBV24-1,TRBJ1-5,NA,CATSEAGGLNQPQHF,TGTGCCACCAGTGAGGCAGGAGGACTCAATCAGCCCCAGCATTTT
NA,TRBV29-1,TRBJ2-1,NA,CSLARGNEQFF,TGCAGCTTGGCCCGGGGCAATGAGCAGTTCTTC
NA,TRBV25-1,TRBJ1-2,NA,CASSDGAGGYGYTF,TGTGCCAGCAGTGACGGCGCGGGAGGCTATGGCTACACCTTC
NA,TRBV28,TRBJ1-2,few,CASSFPAGRNYGYTF,TGTGCCAGCAGTTTTCCGGCAGGGCGGAACTATGGCTACACCTTC
NA,TRBV5-4,TRBJ1-2,once,CASSSSTGRNYGYTF,TGTGCCAGCAGCTCGTCGACAGGACGTAACTATGGCTACACCTTC
TRBD2,TRBV11-3,TRBJ2-1,once,CASSLGTSGNNEQFF,TGTGCCAGCAGCTTAGGGACTAGCGGTAACAATGAGCAGTTCTTC
NA,TRBV6-1,TRBJ1-5,NA,CASSEAPAQHF,TGTGCCAGCAGTGAAGCCCCCGCCCAGCATTTT
NA,TRBV5-1,TRBJ1-6,NA,CASSLELNSPLHF,TGCGCCAGCAGCTTGGAATTAAATTCACCCCTCCACTTT
TRBD1,TRBV2,TRBJ1-5,NA,CASSGQGAGQPQHF,TGTGCCAGCAGTGGACAGGGGGCCGGGCAGCCCCAGCATTTT
TRBD1,TRBV2,TRBJ1-3,NA,CASSARQGRDTIYF,TGTGCCAGCAGCGCCCGACAGGGGAGGGACACCATATATTTT
TRBD2,TRBV27,TRBJ2-5,once,CASSLWSSGETQYF,TGTGCCAGCAGTTTATGGTCTAGCGGAGAGACCCAGTACTTC
TRBD2,TRBV19,TRBJ2-7,NA,CASRLAGGSEQYF,TGTGCCAGCAGACTAGCGGGAGGCTCCGAGCAGTACTTC
TRBD1,TRBV19,TRBJ1-1,once,CASSNRQGTEAFF,TGTGCCAGTAGTAATAGACAGGGCACTGAAGCTTTCTTT
NA,TRBV27,TRBJ2-7,NA,CASSLEAGSSYEQYF,TGTGCCAGCAGTTTAGAAGCCGGTAGCTCCTACGAGCAGTACTTC
TRBD2,TRBV5-1,TRBJ2-1,NA,CASSKGLAVNEQFF,TGCGCCAGCAGCAAAGGACTAGCCGTCAATGAGCAGTTCTTC
TRBD2,TRBV18,TRBJ2-7,NA,CASSPRGSGSIDEQYF,TGTGCCAGCTCACCACGGGGTAGCGGGAGTATCGACGAGCAGTACTTC
NA,TRBV30,TRBJ1-5,NA,CAWSLSNQPQHF,TGTGCCTGGAGTTTATCTAATCAGCCCCAGCATTTT
NA,TRBV18,TRBJ1-2,NA,CASSGRVAEYGYTF,TGTGCCAGCTCAGGCCGTGTAGCGGAATATGGCTACACCTTC
TRBD2,TRBV30,TRBJ2-3,NA,CAWKGGTASGGEPYYTDTQYF,TGTGCCTGGAAAGGTGGGACGGCTAGCGGGGGGGAGCCCTACTACACAGATACGCAGTATTTT
TRBD1,TRBV28,TRBJ1-5,NA,CASSFPGQGYQPQHF,TGTGCCAGCAGTTTCCCCGGACAGGGCTATCAGCCCCAGCATTTT